These 32 T cell receptor beta chains came from one sample sequenced in a study of blood T cell repertoires in COVID-19. TCRdb keeps only in-frame clones here, not all; method: immunoSEQ multiplex PCR. The sample consists of more than 25,000 clones, roughly 90% of them appearing once. Sequences were obtained from peripheral blood. These receptors were taken from a woman aged 40 to 55 with active or convalescent COVID-19.

This chain links TRBV12-5 with TRBJ2-1; D perhaps matches TRBD2 (5 bases). This CDR3 comprises 11 residues. CDR1 is LGHNT and CDR2 is FRNRAP in the germline V gene. The V and J ends lost 11 bases and 10 bases respectively, with 15 bases between them. CDR3 amino acids: CAPQFTGEQFF. The CDR3 region has the DNA TGTGCTCCCCAATTCACGGGGGAGCAGTTCTTC.

The chain uses TRBV11-2 and TRBJ2-3; unclear D gene. V shed 8 bases and J shed 4 bases, with 10 bases lying between them. This CDR3 comprises 12 residues. Germline CDR1 is SGHAT and CDR2 is FQNNGV. The CDR3 loop is CASSPGADTQYF. The CDR3, as DNA: TGTGCCAGCTCCCCCGGTGCAGATACGCAGTATTTT. Based on the CDR3 plus reference TRBV11-2 and TRBJ2-3, the full variable domain is EAGVAQSPRYKIIEKRQSVAFWCNPISGHATLYWYQQILGQGPKLLIQFQNNGVVDDSQLPKDRFSAERLKGVDSTLKIQPAKLEDSAVYLCASSPGADTQYFGPGTRLTVL.

The chain has TRBV6-6 and TRBJ2-7; D perhaps matches TRBD2 (6 bases). The CDR3 length is 12 residues. Germline V gene data show CDR1 as MNHNY and CDR2 as SVGAGI (reference sequence). Trimming cost V 7 bases and J 5 bases, with 12 bases left between them. Written as DNA, the CDR3 is TGTGCCAGCACCTACGGGGGAGACGAGCAGTACTTC. Its protein is CASTYGGDEQYF.

The table lists this clone with a few counts. The rearrangement uses TRBV29-1 and TRBJ1-1; tentatively, D is TRBD1 (5 bases). CDR3 length equals 13 residues. V lost 5 bases, J lost 4 bases, and 14 bases lay in between. Germline lookup yields CDR1 SQVTM and CDR2 ANQGSEA. The CDR3 bases are TGCAGCGTTAGTGTAGGGGCCAGCACTGAAGCTTTCTTT. It specifies CSVSVGASTEAFF.

The CDR3 is CASSVTGGAEYEQYF. The CDR3 nucleotides are TGCGCCAGCAGCGTTACAGGGGGCGCCGAATACGAGCAGTACTTC. The genes are TRBV5-1 and TRBJ2-7, with 9 bases matching TRBD1. The CDR3 sequence is 15 residues long. The V gene end was trimmed by 4 bases and the J gene end by 4 bases; junction bases not matched to a gene: 9. The germline V gene encodes CDR1 SGHRS and CDR2 YFSETQ.

J is TRBJ2-2 and V is TRBV24-1; 11 nucleotides agree with TRBD2. V lost 6 bases and J lost 5; bases outside the gene matches: 4. In germline, CDR1 is KGHDR, CDR2 SFDVKD. This CDR3 has 15 amino acids. CDR3 sequence: CATSTSGGLTGELFF. The CDR3 bases are TGTGCCACCAGTACTAGCGGGGGCTTGACCGGGGAGCTGTTTTTT.

The CDR3 sequence: CASSGTGGNNEQFF. The CDR3 DNA reads as TGTGCCAGCTCAGGGACAGGGGGCAACAATGAGCAGTTCTTC. The chain is built from TRBV18 and TRBJ2-1; 12 bases fit TRBD1. This CDR3 is built from 14 residues. Germline V gives CDR1 KGHSH, CDR2 LQKENI. V trimming: 5 bases; J trimming: 5 bases; junction bases outside the gene matches: 1. Full variable domain (remainder filled in from reference TRBV18 and TRBJ2-1): NAGVMQNPRHLVRRRGQEARLRCSPMKGHSHVYWYRQLPEEGLKFMVYLQKENIIDESGMPKERFSAEFPKEGPSILRIQQVVRGDSAAYFCASSGTGGNNEQFFGPGTRLTVL.

The chain employs TRBV7-3 and TRBJ1-2; D unclear. The CDR3 covers 12 residues. Germline assignment: CDR1 SGHTA and CDR2 FQGTGA. Trimming shortened V by 4 bases and J by 4 bases, and 7 bases separated the two germline ends. CDR3 residues: CASSSGGYGYTF. The CDR3 region has the DNA TGTGCCAGCAGCTCCGGTGGCTATGGCTACACCTTC.

This chain links TRBV12-3 or TRBV12-4 with TRBJ2-1; TRBD1 aligns across 7 bases. J was trimmed by 8 bases and V by 8 bases; bases with no gene match: 6. The CDR3 extends over 12 amino acids. The CDR3: CASHKTGDEQFF. CDR3 in DNA: TGTGCCAGCCATAAAACAGGGGATGAGCAGTTCTTC.

The chain uses TRBV28 and TRBJ2-2, with 11 bases aligning to TRBD2. Germline trimming cut 2 bases from V and 6 bases from J; bases unmatched to any gene: 11. Germline V gives CDR1 MDHEN, CDR2 SYDVKM. CDR3 length: 18 amino acids. CDR3 residues: CASSLGGTLAGDPGELFF. CDR3 in DNA: TGTGCCAGCAGTTTAGGTGGGACACTAGCGGGAGACCCCGGGGAGCTGTTTTTT.

V gene TRBV19 combines with J gene TRBJ1-3; 10 bases align to TRBD1. The V and J ends lost 5 bases and 1 base, in that order; junction bases with no gene match: 8. CDR3 length: 17 amino acids. The V gene's germline CDR1 is LNHDA and CDR2 SQIVND (reference sequence). This CDR3 reads CASSPSRTGGSGNTIYF. In nucleotides, the CDR3 is TGTGCCAGTAGTCCATCCCGGACAGGGGGATCTGGAAACACCATATATTTT.

The rearrangement links TRBV7-8 to TRBJ1-1; 9 bases are shared with TRBD1. CDR3 length equals 15 residues. The V gene end was trimmed by 6 bases and the J gene end by 4 bases; junction bases not matched to a gene: 9. Germline values: CDR1 SGHVS, CDR2 FQNEAQ. The CDR3 is CASSSRTGAGTEAFF. The CDR3 region has the DNA TGTGCCAGCAGTTCTAGGACAGGGGCAGGCACTGAAGCTTTCTTT.

The chain recombines TRBV15 with TRBJ2-3, with 7 bases lining up with TRBD1. Germline trimming cut 1 base from V and 1 base from J; bases unmatched to any gene: 2. There are 15 residues in the CDR3. CDR1 is LNHNV, CDR2 YYDKDF, per germline (reference sequence). Written as DNA, the CDR3 is TGTGCCACCAGCAGAGGGCAGGGGGGCACAGATACGCAGTATTTT. Translated: CATSRGQGGTDTQYF.

The genes are TRBV27 and TRBJ1-2, with a possible D match to TRBD1 (6 bases). V was pared by 7 bases and J by 7 bases, with 13 bases between. The germline V gene has CDR1 MNHEY and CDR2 SMNVEV (reference sequence). The CDR3 totals 12 residues. Here the CDR3 reads CASKGGGPGYTF. CDR3 nucleotide sequence: TGTGCCAGCAAGGGGGGGGGTCCTGGCTACACCTTC.

V usage is TRBV7-9 and J usage is TRBJ2-3, with 10 bases identical to TRBD1. Germline CDR1 is SEHNR and CDR2 is FQNEAQ (reference sequence). With 3 bases clipped from V and 3 bases from J, the junction kept 3 bases outside the gene matches. The CDR3 length is 15 residues. CDR3 sequence reads: CASSLDRGFTDTQYF. CDR3 DNA: TGTGCCAGCAGCTTGGACAGGGGGTTTACAGATACGCAGTATTTT.

The chain has TRBV19 and TRBJ1-2; D remains ambiguous. The CDR3 is 15 residues long. The V gene lost 4 bases and the J gene lost 7 bases, with 19 bases spanning the gap. Germline CDR1 is LNHDA and CDR2 is SQIVND (reference sequence). The CDR3, as DNA: TGTGCCAGTAGTAACTCCCCCCGAGATCTAGGTGGCTACACCTTC. It is translated as CASSNSPRDLGGYTF.

The V gene is TRBV2, the J gene TRBJ2-1, with 7 bases fitting TRBD2. The germline V gene has CDR1 SNHLY and CDR2 FYNNEI. J gave up 7 bases and V 7 bases, and 10 bases lay outside the gene matches. The CDR3 loop spans 14 amino acids. Here the CDR3 DNA reads TGTGCCAGCAAGGTGGGAGGGCCAGCAAATGAGCAGTTCTTC. It encodes CASKVGGPANEQFF.

The rearrangement joins TRBV3-1 (or the pseudogene TRBV3-2) to TRBJ2-7; the D gene is possibly TRBD2 (6 bases). V lost 6 bases to trimming and J lost 5 bases, with 14 bases between them. Germline values: CDR1 LGHDT, CDR2 YNNKEL (reference sequence). This CDR3 spans 13 amino acids. The CDR3 reads CASSLGRRNEQYF. CDR3 nucleotides: TGTGCCAGCAGTTTAGGGAGGAGAAACGAGCAGTACTTC.

The chain has TRBV7-2 and TRBJ2-3, with TRBD2 identical over 9 bases. The CDR3 spans 16 residues. Germline loops: CDR1 SGHTA, CDR2 FQGNSA. The trim removed 5 bases at V and 2 bases at J, leaving 8 bases unmatched. The CDR3 DNA is TGTGCCAGCAGCCCGATTATAGCGGGAGTCACAGATACGCAGTATTTT. Translation gives CASSPIIAGVTDTQYF.

CDR3 nucleotide sequence: TGTGCCAGCAGCCAAGAGGGCTTGGGCCCACAGCAGTACTTC. Amino acid sequence: CASSQEGLGPQQYF. The chain recombines TRBV3-1 (or the pseudogene TRBV3-2) with TRBJ2-7; D is undetermined. CDR3 size: 14 residues. Trimming stripped 0 bases from V and 8 bases from J, with 14 bases between. The germline gives CDR1 LGHDT, CDR2 YNNKEL (reference sequence).

The chain couples TRBV20-1 to TRBJ1-2; D not resolved. Germline lookup yields CDR1 DFQATT and CDR2 SNEGSKA (reference sequence). The CDR3 spans 11 residues. CDR3 coding DNA: TGCAGCGGCAGGTTGGAATATGGCTACACCTTC. Translated: CSGRLEYGYTF.

This chain connects TRBV19 to TRBJ2-2; 7 bases are shared with TRBD2. With 6 bases clipped from V and 0 bases from J, the junction kept 4 bases outside the gene matches. There are 15 residues in the CDR3. Germline CDR1 reads LNHDA; CDR2 reads SQIVND (reference sequence). The CDR3, as DNA: TGTGCCAGTAGAGTGGCGGGAGCGAACACCGGGGAGCTGTTTTTT. As protein: CASRVAGANTGELFF.

This clone showed up just a few times. The gene calls are TRBV5-1 and TRBJ1-4, with 7 bases that match TRBD1. This CDR3 has 15 residues. V shed 4 bases, J shed 8 bases, and the junction held 11 bases outside the gene matches. Germline assignment: CDR1 SGHRS and CDR2 YFSETQ. CDR3 amino acids: CASSRSPGGDEKLFF. The CDR3 DNA reads TGCGCCAGCAGCCGTTCCCCAGGGGGTGACGAAAAACTGTTTTTT.

The chain couples TRBV5-1 to TRBJ2-7; weak D call: TRBD2 (6 bases). From germline, CDR1 is SGHRS and CDR2 YFSETQ. This CDR3 is 17 amino acids long. Trimming left V 0 bases short and J 4 bases short, with 20 bases between. In DNA form, the CDR3 reads TGCGCCAGCAGCTTGGAGGTTACAGGCGGTGGGAGGTACGAGCAGTACTTC. Amino acid sequence: CASSLEVTGGGRYEQYF.

The chain is built from TRBV15 and TRBJ1-5; the D gene is possibly TRBD1 (6 bases). Germline loops: CDR1 LNHNV, CDR2 YYDKDF (reference sequence). The V gene lost 3 bases and the J gene lost 3 bases, with 9 bases spanning the gap. This CDR3 has 14 residues. CDR3 nucleotides: TGTGCCACCAGCAGGGACAGTCTCAATCAGCCCCAGCATTTT. This codes for CATSRDSLNQPQHF.

The count of this clone is one. This chain joins TRBV4-1 and TRBJ1-1; the D gene is possibly TRBD1 (5 bases). V was shortened by 0 bases and J by 2 bases, with 19 bases between the two germline ends. The CDR3 spans 18 residues. Germline V lookup: CDR1 MGHRA, CDR2 YSYEKL. CDR3: CASSQELNRQTPNTEAFF. The CDR3 coding sequence is TGCGCCAGCAGCCAAGAACTAAATCGACAGACACCTAACACTGAAGCTTTCTTT.

The rearrangement links TRBV19 to TRBJ2-2, with D maybe TRBD2 (7 bases). Deletions cut 7 bases from V and 4 bases from J, with 16 bases between. Germline CDR1 is LNHDA and CDR2 is SQIVND (reference sequence). The CDR3 sequence is 15 residues long. The CDR3 DNA reads as TGTGCCAGTACCCACGGGGGGCCTGGCACCGGGGAGCTGTTTTTT. Translated: CASTHGGPGTGELFF.

This clone was recorded a few times. The V call is TRBV4-3, the J call TRBJ2-1; D is undetermined. This CDR3 region has 16 residues. V was cut by 1 base and J by 0 bases, with 10 bases left in between. The germline gives CDR1 LGHNA, CDR2 YSLEER. The CDR3 reads CASSQVRYSSYNEQFF. The DNA of the CDR3 is TGCGCCAGCAGCCAAGTCAGGTACAGCTCCTACAATGAGCAGTTCTTC.

The chain recombines TRBV6-5 with TRBJ2-4; 8 bases map to TRBD2. Germline V gives CDR1 MNHEY, CDR2 SVGAGI. CDR3 size: 15 residues. With V trimmed by 7 bases and J by 5 bases, 10 bases remained unmatched. The CDR3 is CASIFGGALENIQYF. CDR3 sequence (DNA): TGTGCCAGCATCTTCGGGGGGGCGTTAGAAAACATTCAGTACTTC.

V is TRBV2 and J is TRBJ1-4, with TRBD1 identical over 7 bases. Germline CDR1 reads SNHLY; CDR2 reads FYNNEI. The CDR3 is 12 residues long. The J segment lost 7 bases and the V segment lost 7 bases, leaving 3 bases of the junction unmatched. The CDR3 is CASKTGVEKLFF. In DNA, the CDR3 is TGTGCCAGCAAAACAGGGGTTGAAAAACTGTTTTTT.

The genes are TRBV9 and TRBJ2-1; no firm D call. The germline gives CDR1 SGDLS, CDR2 YYNGEE. The CDR3 loop spans 12 amino acids. V gave up 4 bases and J gave up 7 bases, with 9 bases separating them. The CDR3 region has the DNA TGTGCCAGCAGCTTGCGTGAGAATGAGCAGTTCTTC. This gives the protein CASSLRENEQFF.

This sequence joins TRBV29-1 and TRBJ1-1; 7 positions match TRBD1. V lost 3 bases to trimming and J lost 4 bases; unmatched junction nucleotides: 5. Germline CDR1 and CDR2: SQVTM and ANQGSEA. CDR3 length: 13 amino acids. The CDR3 DNA sequence: TGCAGCGTTGACCAGGGGGTCGGCACTGAAGCTTTCTTT. Translating gives CSVDQGVGTEAFF. Full variable domain (rest looked up from reference TRBV29-1 and TRBJ1-1): SAVISQKPSRDICQRGTSLTIQCQVDSQVTMMFWYRQQPGQSLTLIATANQGSEATYESGFVIDKFPISRPNLTFSTLTVSNMSPEDSSIYLCSVDQGVGTEAFFGQGTRLTVV.